The 27 T cell receptor beta chains below were found in one sample sequenced in a study of chemoradiotherapy in HPV16-positive cancers. Sequencing was performed with immunoSEQ multiplex PCR; in TCRdb, only in-frame clones are kept and a portion is missing. Of about 15,000 clones in the sample, under 95% were seen once. Material: blood, obtained from a patient who underwent chemoradiotherapy. All receptors derive from a human donor with HPV-associated anogenital cancer.

The chain carries TRBV9 and TRBJ1-2, with 12 bases lining up with TRBD1. Unmatched junction bases numbered 20, after V lost 3 bases and J lost 2 bases. The CDR3 contains 21 residues. Germline values: CDR1 SGDLS, CDR2 YYNGEE. The CDR3: CASSAPAGTGGVKASNYGYTF. The DNA of the CDR3 is TGTGCCAGCAGCGCCCCCGCTGGGACAGGGGGCGTTAAAGCATCAAACTATGGCTACACCTTC.

The V and J genes are TRBV9 and TRBJ1-3; TRBD1 matches at 9 bases. The CDR3 sequence is 13 residues long. Germline CDR1 and CDR2: SGDLS and YYNGEE. After removal of 6 bases from V and 3 bases from J, the junction contained 1 base not matched to a gene. In nucleotides, the CDR3 is TGTGCCAGCAACAGGGGGCGTGGAAACACCATATATTTT. This gives the protein CASNRGRGNTIYF.

The rearrangement links TRBV4-3 to TRBJ2-7; 13 nucleotides match TRBD2. This CDR3 has 18 residues. The J segment lost 0 bases and the V segment lost 2 bases, leaving 7 bases of the junction unmatched. The germline gives CDR1 LGHNA, CDR2 YSLEER. CDR3 region: CASSQPTSGGRSSYEQYF. The DNA of the CDR3 is TGCGCCAGCAGCCAACCGACTAGCGGGGGGAGAAGCTCCTACGAGCAGTACTTC.

V is TRBV5-1 and J is TRBJ1-2, with D hard to call. Germline assignment: CDR1 SGHRS and CDR2 YFSETQ. This CDR3 is built from 13 residues. Deletions cut 4 bases from V and 4 bases from J, with 11 bases between. The CDR3 loop reads CASSLDIGYGYTF. Written as DNA, the CDR3 is TGCGCCAGCAGCCTCGACATCGGCTATGGCTACACCTTC.

This clone occurred once. V gene TRBV4-1 combines with J gene TRBJ2-3, with TRBD2 matching over 11 bases. Germline V CDR1 and CDR2: MGHRA, YSYEKL. With 2 bases clipped from V and 7 bases from J, the junction kept 5 bases outside the gene matches. The CDR3 loop spans 15 amino acids. CDR3 DNA: TGCGCCAGCAGCCAAAGTGCTAGCGGGGGGAATACGCAGTATTTT. Its protein product is CASSQSASGGNTQYF.

This sequence joins TRBV19 and TRBJ1-1, with D perhaps matching TRBD1 (5 bases). This CDR3 contains 13 residues. With 2 bases removed from V and 5 bases from J, the gap between germline ends came to 9 bases. Germline CDR1 LNHDA, CDR2 SQIVND (reference sequence). The CDR3 bases are TGTGCCAGTAGTATATACAGGATGACTGAAGCTTTCTTT. Translating gives CASSIYRMTEAFF. Using reference TRBV19 and TRBJ1-1 for the parts outside the CDR3, the full variable domain is DGGITQSPKYLFRKEGQNVTLSCEQNLNHDAMYWYRQDPGQGLRLIYYSQIVNDFQKGDIAEGYSVSREKKESFPLTVTSAQKNPTAFYLCASSIYRMTEAFFGQGTRLTVV.

The chain is built from TRBV9 and TRBJ2-7, with 13 positions matching TRBD2. The V gene's germline CDR1 is SGDLS and CDR2 YYNGEE. The CDR3 extends over 14 amino acids. V was pared by 4 bases and J by 4 bases, with 2 bases of the junction left unmatched. CDR3 loop: CASSKTSGGYEQYF. In DNA, the CDR3 is TGTGCCAGCAGCAAGACTAGCGGGGGGTACGAGCAGTACTTC.

The rearrangement joins TRBV7-2 to TRBJ2-7; maybe TRBD2 (5 bases). Germline lookup yields CDR1 SGHTA and CDR2 FQGNSA. V lost 3 bases to trimming and J lost 7 bases, with 13 bases between them. This CDR3 is built from 13 residues. CDR3 residues: CASSFTAAAEQYF. Written as DNA, the CDR3 is TGTGCCAGCAGCTTTACAGCGGCCGCGGAGCAGTACTTC.

The chain is built from TRBV6-6 and TRBJ2-7, with a possible D match to TRBD1 (6 bases). There are 15 residues in the CDR3. Trimming removed 2 bases at V and 6 bases at J, with 17 bases between. The germline V gene has CDR1 MNHNY and CDR2 SVGAGI (reference sequence). CDR3 protein: CASSYLGTNQVEQYF. CDR3 bases: TGTGCCAGCAGTTACCTCGGGACAAACCAGGTCGAGCAGTACTTC.

V gene TRBV6-6 combines with J gene TRBJ1-4; D may be TRBD1 (5 bases). V was shortened by 6 bases and J by 8 bases, with 16 bases between the two germline ends. This CDR3 region has 14 residues. Germline V gene lookup returns CDR1 MNHNY and CDR2 SVGAGI (reference sequence). This CDR3 reads CASSRDSPTEKLFF. CDR3 DNA sequence: TGTGCCAGCAGCAGGGACTCCCCCACAGAAAAACTGTTTTTT.

This sequence joins TRBV27 and TRBJ2-3; 12 bases line up with TRBD1. Trimming at V came to 1 base and at J to 8 bases, leaving 7 bases not matched to a gene. The CDR3 runs to 16 residues. CDR1 and CDR2 (germline): MNHEY, SMNVEV (reference sequence). CDR3 loop: CASSLLGQGALGTQYF. In DNA form, the CDR3 reads TGTGCCAGCAGTTTATTGGGACAGGGGGCATTAGGTACGCAGTATTTT.

This sequence joins TRBV2 and TRBJ1-1, with 7 bases lining up with TRBD1. CDR1 and CDR2 (germline): SNHLY, FYNNEI. V gave up 4 bases and J gave up 4 bases; unmatched junction bases: 6. The CDR3 sequence is 14 residues long. Here the CDR3 reads CASSAAGGSTEAFF. DNA of the CDR3: TGTGCCAGCAGTGCGGCAGGGGGGAGCACTGAAGCTTTCTTT.

This chain connects TRBV10-3 to TRBJ2-1; TRBD1 might be the D (6 bases). The CDR3 length is 15 residues. V was clipped by 5 bases and J by 2 bases, with 13 bases between them. From germline, CDR1 is ENHRY and CDR2 SYGVKD. CDR3 loop: CAISFGQNPYNEQFF. CDR3 DNA: TGTGCCATCAGTTTTGGACAGAATCCCTACAATGAGCAGTTCTTC.

The rearrangement joins TRBV15 to TRBJ1-1; D ambiguous. The CDR3 totals 13 residues. Trimming cost V 4 bases and J 1 base, with 7 bases left between them. Germline assignment: CDR1 LNHNV and CDR2 YYDKDF (reference sequence). CDR3 in amino acids: CATSIKRNTEAFF. The DNA of the CDR3 is TGTGCCACCAGCATTAAAAGGAACACTGAAGCTTTCTTT.

This clone was observed a single time. Written as DNA, the CDR3 is TGTGCCAGCAGCCCCCGGACAGGTTACTATGGCTACACCTTC. It is translated as CASSPRTGYYGYTF. V gene TRBV7-2 combines with J gene TRBJ1-2, with 7 bases matching TRBD1. Germline CDR1 SGHTA, CDR2 FQGNSA. Unmatched junction bases numbered 6, after V lost 5 bases and J lost 3 bases. The CDR3 is 14 residues long.

This sequence joins TRBV9 and TRBJ2-7; 7 bases match TRBD2. With V trimmed by 2 bases and J by 0 bases, 5 bases remained unmatched. This CDR3 spans 15 amino acids. In germline, CDR1 is SGDLS, CDR2 YYNGEE. The CDR3 bases are TGTGCCAGCAGCGTCGGACTAGTGGACTCCTACGAGCAGTACTTC. Translation: CASSVGLVDSYEQYF.

The chain carries TRBV7-2 and TRBJ1-5, with a weak D call TRBD1 (5 bases). Germline CDR1 and CDR2: SGHTA and FQGNSA. Trimming pared 6 bases from V and 6 bases from J, leaving 18 bases between. The CDR3 has 15 amino acids. CDR3 nucleotides: TGTGCCAGCAGTATAACAGGTTCCACCAGTCAGCCCCAGCATTTT. The encoded protein is CASSITGSTSQPQHF. Based on the CDR3 plus reference TRBV7-2 and TRBJ1-5, the full variable domain is GAGVSQSPSNKVTEKGKDVELRCDPISGHTALYWYRQSLGQGLEFLIYFQGNSAPDKSGLPSDRFSAERTGGSVSTLTIQRTQQEDSAVYLCASSITGSTSQPQHFGDGTRLSIL.

The V and J genes are TRBV4-2 and TRBJ2-5; no reliable D call. Germline lookup yields CDR1 LGHNA and CDR2 YNFKEQ. V shed 1 base and J shed 0 bases, with 15 bases lying between them. The CDR3 spans 17 residues. CDR3 region: CASSQGQLRKYQETQYF. The CDR3 DNA is TGTGCCAGCAGCCAAGGGCAGCTAAGAAAGTACCAAGAGACCCAGTACTTC.

The table lists this clone with a few counts. This chain connects TRBV2 to TRBJ1-4, with TRBD1 as a possible D gene (6 bases). CDR3 length equals 13 residues. The V and J ends lost 7 bases and 7 bases respectively, with 13 bases between them. Germline CDR1 reads SNHLY; CDR2 reads FYNNEI. CDR3: CASNTGWGEKLFF. The CDR3, as DNA: TGTGCCAGCAACACAGGGTGGGGTGAAAAACTGTTTTTT.

The V and J genes are TRBV4-2 and TRBJ2-7; TRBD1 might be the D (5 bases). The CDR3 consists of 15 residues. The V gene lost 1 base and the J gene lost 2 bases, with 12 bases spanning the gap. Germline assignment: CDR1 LGHNA and CDR2 YNFKEQ. This CDR3 reads CASSQGTSTAYEQYF. CDR3 nucleotides: TGTGCCAGCAGCCAAGGGACATCAACTGCCTACGAGCAGTACTTC.

The chain carries TRBV19 and TRBJ2-5; D is unclear. Germline CDR1 and CDR2: LNHDA and SQIVND (reference sequence). The CDR3 is 15 residues long. V shed 7 bases and J shed 5 bases, with 20 bases lying between them. As DNA, the CDR3 is TGTGCCAGTACCAGAGGTCGGCCTCGTCGGGAGACCCAGTACTTC. Amino acid sequence: CASTRGRPRRETQYF. Filled out from reference TRBV19 and TRBJ2-5, the complete variable domain reads DGGITQSPKYLFRKEGQNVTLSCEQNLNHDAMYWYRQDPGQGLRLIYYSQIVNDFQKGDIAEGYSVSREKKESFPLTVTSAQKNPTAFYLCASTRGRPRRETQYFGPGTRLLVL.

The gene calls are TRBV12-1 and TRBJ1-6. TRBV12-1 is termed a pseudogene. This CDR3 spans 20 amino acids. The CDR3 bases are TGTGCCAGCAGCTTTGAGGTTGCGGGCGCGGCGAGCTCCTATAATTCACCCCTCCACTTT. It is translated as CASSFEVAGAASSYNSPLHF.

The chain couples TRBV2 to TRBJ1-2, with a weak D call TRBD1 (5 bases). This CDR3 contains 12 residues. The ends were cut back, 6 bases at V and 5 bases at J, with 10 bases in the middle. Germline assignment: CDR1 SNHLY and CDR2 FYNNEI. The CDR3 bases are TGTGCCAGCAGGGGACTCACATATGGCTACACCTTC. Translation: CASRGLTYGYTF.

The gene calls are TRBV6-4 and TRBJ2-3; unclear D gene. CDR1 and CDR2 (germline): MRHNA, SNTAGT. The CDR3 runs 13 residues. Trimming took off 1 base at V and 6 bases at J, with 8 bases between the two ends. As DNA, the CDR3 is TGTGCCAGCAGTGACTTTGCGGAGGATACGCAGTATTTT. It specifies CASSDFAEDTQYF.

The chain carries TRBV11-2 and TRBJ2-3; 8 bases are shared with TRBD2. CDR1 and CDR2 (germline): SGHAT, FQNNGV. With V trimmed by 1 base and J by 4 bases, 1 base remained unmatched. The CDR3 has 14 amino acids. CDR3 sequence: CASSLAGGADTQYF. Here the CDR3 DNA reads TGTGCCAGCAGCTTAGCCGGGGGGGCAGATACGCAGTATTTT.

The genes are TRBV21-1 and TRBJ2-5; the table assigns TRBD2, which was not confirmed against the DNA. TRBV21-1 is deemed a pseudogene. This CDR3 has 13 residues. The DNA of the CDR3 is TGTGCCAGCAGCAAAGTTTGGAGAAAGACCCAGTACTTC. Its protein product is CASSKVWRKTQYF.

The V call is TRBV7-2, the J call TRBJ2-4; 9 nucleotides agree with TRBD1. Losses at the gene ends were 8 bases for V and 4 bases for J; bases not matched to a gene: 3. Germline CDR1 and CDR2: SGHTA and FQGNSA. This CDR3 is built from 13 residues. CDR3 region: CASVGTGKNIQYF. As DNA, the CDR3 is TGTGCCAGCGTAGGGACAGGGAAAAACATTCAGTACTTC.